These 24 T cell receptor beta chains originate from one sample sequenced in a study of PD-1 blockade in mismatch repair-deficient tumors (dated by TCRdb to the late 2010s). Libraries were made using the immunoSEQ multiplex PCR assay. The table comes from immuneACCESS by way of TCRdb, which keeps in-frame sequences with V and J called. Part of the clones is missing from these tables; in studies checked, under half for an unresolved V gene and the rest for unknown reasons. The sample table lists around 37,000 clones, approximately 80% of them with a count of one. Under 1.2% of the sample is in the top ten clones. Sequences were derived from PBMCs, sampled 38 to 40 weeks after starting pembrolizumab. All receptors derive from an adult with mismatch repair-deficient cancer.

The chain couples TRBV28 to TRBJ1-5; D is uncertain. The CDR3 is made up of 14 amino acids. Germline assignment: CDR1 MDHEN and CDR2 SYDVKM. V shed 1 base and J shed 3 bases, with 7 bases lying between them. DNA of the CDR3: TGTGCCAGCAGTTTATCTGGCCTCAATCAGCCCCAGCATTTT. This sequence encodes CASSLSGLNQPQHF.

This chain connects TRBV14 to TRBJ2-5, with unresolved D. This CDR3 contains 14 residues. The V end lost 0 bases, the J end lost 1 base, and 6 bases lay between the germline ends. Germline assignment: CDR1 SGHDN and CDR2 FVKESK. The CDR3 region has the DNA TGTGCCAGCAGCCAAGATTGGCCCCAAGAGACCCAGTACTTC. Residues: CASSQDWPQETQYF.

The chain recombines TRBV7-9 with TRBJ2-1, with 12 bases identical to TRBD2. The germline gives CDR1 SEHNR, CDR2 FQNEAQ (reference sequence). J gave up 8 bases and V 4 bases, and 15 bases lay outside the gene matches. The CDR3 loop spans 18 amino acids. In nucleotides, the CDR3 is TGTGCCAGCAGCTCCGAATTGACTAGCGGGAGAGTGCTCGATGAGCAGTTCTTC. Translation gives CASSSELTSGRVLDEQFF.

This chain uses TRBV6-5 with TRBJ1-3, with D hard to call. Trimming took 5 bases from V and 4 from J, leaving 15 bases between them. Germline loops: CDR1 MNHEY, CDR2 SVGAGI. This CDR3 spans 15 amino acids. CDR3 nucleotides: TGTGCCAGCAGTCCGCGAGTAGAAACGGGAAACACCATATATTTT. Its protein is CASSPRVETGNTIYF.

The chain combines TRBV5-1 with TRBJ1-1, with a possible D match to TRBD1 (6 bases). From germline, CDR1 is SGHRS and CDR2 YFSETQ. Between the trimmed V and J ends, which lost 4 bases and 1 base, there was a span of 11 bases. The CDR3 is 14 amino acids. The CDR3 DNA reads as TGCGCCAGCAGCCTGCAGACAGGGAACACTGAAGCTTTCTTT. The encoded protein is CASSLQTGNTEAFF.

The chain combines TRBV5-1 with TRBJ2-6, with 7 bases aligning to TRBD1. Per the germline V gene, CDR1 is SGHRS and CDR2 is YFSETQ. With 4 bases clipped from V and 4 bases from J, the junction kept 8 bases outside the gene matches. The CDR3 has 16 residues. The CDR3 protein is CASSAQGIGGANVLTF. The CDR3 coding sequence is TGCGCCAGCAGCGCACAGGGGATAGGCGGGGCCAACGTCCTGACTTTC.

DNA of the CDR3: TGTGCCAGCAGCGTTAGCGGGAGTATCCCAGATACGCAGTATTTT. Its translation is CASSVSGSIPDTQYF. The chain is built from TRBV9 and TRBJ2-3, with 9 bases identical to TRBD2. The germline V gene encodes CDR1 SGDLS and CDR2 YYNGEE. The CDR3 has 15 amino acids. After removal of 2 bases from V and 4 bases from J, the junction contained 5 bases not matched to a gene.

This clone was observed once. The chain employs TRBV2 and TRBJ1-2; no firm D call. This CDR3 region has 13 residues. Trimming took 0 bases from V and 4 from J, leaving 6 bases between them. Germline V gene sequence: CDR1 SNHLY, CDR2 FYNNEI. This CDR3 is CASSEAAVYGYTF. The CDR3, as DNA: TGTGCCAGCAGTGAAGCGGCAGTCTATGGCTACACCTTC.

The gene calls are TRBV27 and TRBJ1-1; TRBD1 matches 9 bases. Germline V gene data show CDR1 as MNHEY and CDR2 as SMNVEV (reference sequence). The CDR3 loop spans 17 amino acids. Trimming at V came to 1 base and at J to 1 base, leaving 7 bases not matched to a gene. CDR3: CASSLWGQGMRNTEAFF. CDR3 coding DNA: TGTGCCAGCAGTTTATGGGGACAGGGAATGAGGAACACTGAAGCTTTCTTT.

The J gene is TRBJ2-3, the V gene TRBV27, with 9 bases identical to TRBD2. Germline V gene sequence: CDR1 MNHEY, CDR2 SMNVEV (reference sequence). The junction had 8 bases not matched to a gene; V was cut back by 7 bases and J by 6 bases. The CDR3 covers 14 residues. The CDR3 DNA reads TGTGCCAGCACCTTAGCGGGAGTTTGGGATACGCAGTATTTT. Protein: CASTLAGVWDTQYF.

V gene TRBV2 combines with J gene TRBJ2-1; 13 bases line up with TRBD2. J gave up 4 bases and V 4 bases, and 7 bases lay outside the gene matches. Germline lookup yields CDR1 SNHLY and CDR2 FYNNEI. The CDR3 runs 17 residues. CDR3 protein: CASSVGPTSGRYNEQFF. In DNA form, the CDR3 reads TGTGCCAGCAGTGTCGGCCCGACTAGCGGGAGGTACAATGAGCAGTTCTTC.

The chain combines TRBV11-2 with TRBJ1-2; D ambiguous. The CDR3 spans 12 residues. Trimming cost V 5 bases and J 4 bases, with 8 bases left between them. Germline lookup yields CDR1 SGHAT and CDR2 FQNNGV. The CDR3 bases are TGTGCCAGCAGCGAAGAGGGCTATGGCTACACCTTC. As protein: CASSEEGYGYTF.

The chain is built from TRBV27 and TRBJ2-3, with TRBD2 matching 7 bases. The V segment lost 5 bases and the J segment 3 bases; nucleotides outside the gene matches: 2. Germline V gives CDR1 MNHEY, CDR2 SMNVEV (reference sequence). The CDR3 contains 13 residues. CDR3 sequence (DNA): TGTGCCAGCAGTGTAGCGGGTACAGATACGCAGTATTTT. Encoded protein: CASSVAGTDTQYF.

Comment on this clone: Compared with germline, one end of the junction differs, possibly owing to a read error. The chain joins TRBV19 to TRBJ1-5; D is unclear. CDR1 LNHDA and CDR2 SQIVND come from the germline V gene (reference sequence). This CDR3 spans 19 amino acids. DNA for the CDR3: TGTGCCAGTAGTCTAGACACCCGCCGGGAGAACTATAGCAATCAGCCCCAGCATTTT. Translation gives CASSLDTRRENYSNQPQHF.

V gene TRBV7-9 combines with J gene TRBJ2-3, with D perhaps matching TRBD1 (6 bases). Looked up from germline, CDR1 is SEHNR and CDR2 is FQNEAQ (reference sequence). The CDR3 loop spans 16 amino acids. V shed 8 bases and J shed 4 bases, with 22 bases lying between them. Here the CDR3 DNA reads TGTGCCAGCGGGCAGGGGAATGGTTTTGGCGCAGATACGCAGTATTTT. Translating it yields CASGQGNGFGADTQYF.

The J gene is TRBJ2-1, the V gene TRBV11-3, with D possibly being TRBD1 (8 bases). Looked up from germline, CDR1 is SGHNT and CDR2 is YENEEA. This CDR3 contains 15 residues. Trimming cost V 5 bases and J 7 bases, with 18 bases left between them. The CDR3 sequence is CASSETGEGWNEQFF. The CDR3 DNA reads TGTGCCAGCAGCGAGACAGGGGAGGGCTGGAATGAGCAGTTCTTC.

This clone was seen more than once but under ten times. V usage is TRBV5-1 and J usage is TRBJ2-7, with TRBD2 matching over 7 bases. The CDR3 consists of 16 residues. V gave up 4 bases and J gave up 3 bases; unmatched junction bases: 13. Germline assignment: CDR1 SGHRS and CDR2 YFSETQ. The CDR3 is CASSRFGGGSDYEQYF. The CDR3 DNA reads TGCGCCAGCAGCCGGTTCGGGGGAGGGAGTGACTACGAGCAGTACTTC.

This clone has a handful of counts. This sequence joins TRBV6-1 and TRBJ2-7; 8 bases align to TRBD1. CDR3 size: 15 residues. Germline trimming cut 3 bases from V and 2 bases from J; bases unmatched to any gene: 6. The germline CDR1 and CDR2 sequences are MNHNS and SASEGT. The CDR3 region has the DNA TGTGCCAGCAGTGACTCGGGACAGGCAGCCTACGAGCAGTACTTC. Protein sequence: CASSDSGQAAYEQYF.

The CDR3 DNA follows: TGCAGCGTCGTGACAGGGGCCGATTACGAGCAGTACTTC. It specifies CSVVTGADYEQYF. The V call is TRBV29-1, the J call TRBJ2-7; 8 bases map to TRBD1. The CDR3 loop spans 13 amino acids. In germline, CDR1 is SQVTM, CDR2 ANQGSEA. Trimming cost V 6 bases and J 4 bases; bases outside gene matches: 8.

The chain carries TRBV7-6 and TRBJ2-1; possible D gene TRBD2, 6 bases. The V gene lost 0 bases and the J gene lost 0 bases, with 9 bases spanning the gap. CDR3 size: 16 residues. Germline CDR1 is SGHVS and CDR2 is FNYEAQ. The CDR3 nucleotides are TGTGCCAGCAGCTTAGCGGAGACTAGCTCCTACAATGAGCAGTTCTTC. Encoded protein: CASSLAETSSYNEQFF.

The chain's CDR3 is CASRGADTNTGELFF. DNA of the CDR3: TGTGCCAGTCGTGGGGCGGATACGAACACCGGGGAGCTGTTTTTT. V usage is TRBV19 and J usage is TRBJ2-2; TRBD1 is a possible D gene (5 bases). CDR1 is LNHDA and CDR2 is SQIVND in the germline V gene (reference sequence). V lost 8 bases and J 0 bases, leaving 13 bases between the germline ends. CDR3 length equals 15 residues.

The rearrangement joins TRBV29-1 to TRBJ2-1; 10 bases align to TRBD2. CDR3 size: 17 residues. In germline, CDR1 is SQVTM, CDR2 ANQGSEA. J was trimmed by 10 bases and V by 3 bases; bases with no gene match: 18. CDR3 DNA sequence: TGCAGCGTTGACCGAGGAAGAGCGGGAGGGCCGTCTGTGGAGCAGTTCTTC. Residues: CSVDRGRAGGPSVEQFF.

As to this clone: One junction end disagrees with the germline gene, perhaps due to a read error. The identical CDR3 is also encoded by other nucleotide sequences in the sample. The chain employs TRBV28 and TRBJ2-7; a weak D match, TRBD2 (6 bases). The CDR3 spans 13 residues. The germline CDR1 and CDR2 sequences are MDHEN and SYDVKM. CDR3 loop: CASTFGGIYEQYF. The CDR3 nucleotides read TGTGCCAGCACATTCGGGGGAATCTACGAGCAGTATTTC.

This rearrangement joins TRBV6-4 to TRBJ2-7, with TRBD2 matching over 9 bases. CDR1 is MRHNA and CDR2 is SNTAGT in the germline V gene. The trim removed 1 base at V and 1 base at J, leaving 5 bases unmatched. The CDR3 totals 16 residues. The CDR3 coding sequence is TGTGCCAGCAGTGACTTGGGGACTAGCTGGTCCTACGAGCAGTACTTC. This encodes CASSDLGTSWSYEQYF.